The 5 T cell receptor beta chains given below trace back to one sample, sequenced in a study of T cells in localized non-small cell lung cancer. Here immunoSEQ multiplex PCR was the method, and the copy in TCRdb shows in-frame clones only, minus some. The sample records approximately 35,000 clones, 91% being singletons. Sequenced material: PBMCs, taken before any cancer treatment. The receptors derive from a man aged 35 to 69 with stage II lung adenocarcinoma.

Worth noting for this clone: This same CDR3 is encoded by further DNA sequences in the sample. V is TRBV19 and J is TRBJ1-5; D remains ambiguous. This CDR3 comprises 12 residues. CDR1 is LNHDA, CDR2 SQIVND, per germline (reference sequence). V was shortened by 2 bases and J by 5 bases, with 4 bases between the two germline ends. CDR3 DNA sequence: TGTGCCAGTAGTATAAGGGATCAGCCCCAGCATTTT. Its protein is CASSIRDQPQHF.

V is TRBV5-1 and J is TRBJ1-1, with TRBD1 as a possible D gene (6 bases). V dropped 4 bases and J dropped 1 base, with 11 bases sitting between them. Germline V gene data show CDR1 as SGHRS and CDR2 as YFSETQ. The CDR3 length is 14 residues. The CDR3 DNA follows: TGCGCCAGCAGCGCAGGACAGACGAACACTGAAGCTTTCTTT. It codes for CASSAGQTNTEAFF. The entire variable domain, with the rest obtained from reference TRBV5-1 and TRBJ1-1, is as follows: KAGVTQTPRYLIKTRGQQVTLSCSPISGHRSVSWYQQTPGQGLQFLFEYFSETQRNKGNFPGRFSGRQFSNSRSEMNVSTLELGDSALYLCASSAGQTNTEAFFGQGTRLTVV.

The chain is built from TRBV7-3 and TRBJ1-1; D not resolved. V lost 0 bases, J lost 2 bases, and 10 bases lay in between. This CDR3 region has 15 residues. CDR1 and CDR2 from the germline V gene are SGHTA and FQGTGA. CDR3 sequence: CASSLTGKPNTEAFF. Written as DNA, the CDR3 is TGTGCCAGCAGCTTAACCGGCAAGCCAAACACTGAAGCTTTCTTT.

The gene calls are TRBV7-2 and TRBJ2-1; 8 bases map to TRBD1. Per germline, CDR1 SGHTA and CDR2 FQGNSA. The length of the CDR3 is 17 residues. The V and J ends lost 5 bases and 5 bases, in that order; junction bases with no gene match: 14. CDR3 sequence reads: CASSPRLDRGWDNEQFF. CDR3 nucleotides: TGTGCCAGCAGCCCGCGTCTTGACAGGGGCTGGGACAATGAGCAGTTCTTC. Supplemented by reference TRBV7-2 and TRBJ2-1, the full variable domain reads GAGVSQSPSNKVTEKGKDVELRCDPISGHTALYWYRQSLGQGLEFLIYFQGNSAPDKSGLPSDRFSAERTGGSVSTLTIQRTQQEDSAVYLCASSPRLDRGWDNEQFFGPGTRLTVL.

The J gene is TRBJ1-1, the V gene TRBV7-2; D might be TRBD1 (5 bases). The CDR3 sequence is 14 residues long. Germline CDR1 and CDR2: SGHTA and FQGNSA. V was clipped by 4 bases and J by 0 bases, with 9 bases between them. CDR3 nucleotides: TGTGCCAGCAGCTCCAACAGGATGAACACTGAAGCTTTCTTT. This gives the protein CASSSNRMNTEAFF.